The rows below give T cell receptor beta chains drawn from one sample of a study of cytomegalovirus exposure and HLA in healthy donors. Some clones are missing from TCRdb's copy, which holds only in-frame ones; the method was immunoSEQ multiplex PCR. The sample lists over 150,000 clones; around 79% were seen once. Sequencing input: PBMCs. The receptors come from a woman between 18 and 29 years old in good health and CMV-seronegative. CDR3s include the opening cysteine and the closing phenylalanine or tryptophan. The D gene is left open where the match is weak. Clone size is stated in some rows and not others, as once, few, many or a class when expanded.

CDR3 DNA	CDR3 protein	clone size	V gene	J gene	D gene
TGTGCCAGCAGCCATGGGGGAGGGGACACTGAAGCTTTCTTT	CASSHGGGDTEAFF	-	TRBV16	TRBJ1-1	-
TGTGCCAGCAGTTACTCGGCGGGCGGATCCTACGAGCAGTACTTC	CASSYSAGGSYEQYF	-	TRBV6-6	TRBJ2-7	-
TGTGCCAGCAGTGAAGCGCGTCGGGAGGGCACAGATACGCAGTATTTT	CASSEARREGTDTQYF	-	TRBV6-1	TRBJ2-3	TRBD2
TGTGCCAGCAGCAGGACAGGGGTTGTTCAGCCCCAGCATTTT	CASSRTGVVQPQHF	once	TRBV7-9	TRBJ1-5	TRBD1
TGTGCCAGCAGCCGGGGACAGCAAGAGACCCAGTACTTC	CASSRGQQETQYF	-	TRBV5-6	TRBJ2-5	TRBD1
TGTGCCAGCAGTCCGGACGGGGATTCACCCCTCCACTTT	CASSPDGDSPLHF	once	TRBV6-6	TRBJ1-6	-
TGTGCCAGCAGCTTCACCATGGGGGGAGAGCAGTACTTC	CASSFTMGGEQYF	-	TRBV7-6	TRBJ2-7	-
TGCGCCAGCAGCTTGGTGGCAGACTACGAGCAGTACTTC	CASSLVADYEQYF	-	TRBV5-1	TRBJ2-7	-
TGTGCCAGCAGCTTTGGGACAGGGGAGAATCAGCCCCAGCATTTT	CASSFGTGENQPQHF	-	TRBV11-2	TRBJ1-5	TRBD1
TGCGCCAGCAGCCAGTCCCGGAGCCAAGAGACCCAGTACTTC	CASSQSRSQETQYF	-	TRBV4-1	TRBJ2-5	-
TGTGCCAGCAGCTTAACGCGGAGGGTCCCGATGAACACTGAAGCTTTCTTT	CASSLTRRVPMNTEAFF	-	TRBV7-8	TRBJ1-1	-
TGTGCCAGCAGGCTGGGGACAGGACTCTATGGCTACACCTTC	CASRLGTGLYGYTF	-	TRBV28	TRBJ1-2	TRBD1
TGTGCCAGCAGTGGCCCAGGGGAGACCCAGTACTTC	CASSGPGETQYF	-	TRBV28	TRBJ2-5	-
TGTGCCAGCAGCTTACAGGCAGCCAAAAAACTGTTTTTT	CASSLQAAKKLFF	-	TRBV11-2	TRBJ1-4	-
TGTGCCAGCAGCAATGCGGGGGCTGGGGCCAACGTCCTGACTTTC	CASSNAGAGANVLTF	once	TRBV6-5	TRBJ2-6	TRBD2
TGTGCCAGCAGTTCAGGGGGCGGAGAGACCCAGTACTTC	CASSSGGGETQYF	-	TRBV7-3	TRBJ2-5	TRBD1
TGTGCCAGTAGTATCAGGGGGAACGAGCAGTACTTC	CASSIRGNEQYF	-	TRBV19	TRBJ2-7	TRBD1
TGCAGCGTCGACAACCCGAGTCCATTGAACTATGGCTACACCTTC	CSVDNPSPLNYGYTF	-	TRBV29-1	TRBJ1-2	-
TGTGCCAGCAGCCTAGCGGGAGCGAACACCGGGGAGCTGTTTTTT	CASSLAGANTGELFF	-	TRBV7-3	TRBJ2-2	TRBD2
TGTGCCAGCAGCGGACGACTAGAAAGCGCTACTGAGCAGTTCTTC	CASSGRLESATEQFF	-	TRBV7-3	TRBJ2-1	-
TGTGCCTGGAGTGTTGACATTACCAATTCACCCCTCCACTTT	CAWSVDITNSPLHF	once	TRBV30	TRBJ1-6	-
TGTGCCAGCAGCCGGGGGACAGGAGGGGAATGGGAGAACACTGAAGCTTTCTTT	CASSRGTGGEWENTEAFF	-	TRBV28	TRBJ1-1	TRBD1
TGTTCCAGCAGCCCCCAGGGGATCTCCTACGAGCAGTACTTC	CSSSPQGISYEQYF	-	TRBV7-9	TRBJ2-7	-
TGTGCCAGCAGTTCTCCGGGACACAACCTGGGCGAGCAGTACTTC	CASSSPGHNLGEQYF	once	TRBV28	TRBJ2-7	-
TGTGCCAGCAGCTGGGACACCCCCGGGAACGAGCAGTACTTC	CASSWDTPGNEQYF	-	TRBV5-6	TRBJ2-7	-
TGTGCCAGCAGCGTCCAGCTACTAGCGGGGGGGCGTGAGACCCAGTACTTC	CASSVQLLAGGRETQYF	-	TRBV5-6	TRBJ2-5	TRBD2
TGTGCCAGCAGTTTAGTGACGGGGGTTGATCAGCCCCAGCATTTT	CASSLVTGVDQPQHF	few	TRBV28	TRBJ1-5	-
TGTGCCATCAGTGAGTATCGGGACTTGAGCACTGAAGCTTTCTTT	CAISEYRDLSTEAFF	-	TRBV10-3	TRBJ1-1	-
TGCAGCGTTCAGGAAGAGACCCAGTACTTC	CSVQEETQYF	-	TRBV29-1	TRBJ2-5	-
TGTGCCAGCAGCTCGCGGGGGTGGTACCAAGAGACCCAGTACTTC	CASSSRGWYQETQYF	few	TRBV4-2	TRBJ2-5	TRBD2
TGTGCCAGCAGCTTGACAGGCTATAATTCACCCCTCCACTTT	CASSLTGYNSPLHF	-	TRBV5-8	TRBJ1-6	-
TGTGCCAGCAGCTTACAGGGCCTGAACACTGAAGCTTTCTTT	CASSLQGLNTEAFF	-	TRBV11-1	TRBJ1-1	-
TGCGCCAGCAGCCCCTACCCACTAGCGCAGAGCTCCTACGAGCAGTACTTC	CASSPYPLAQSSYEQYF	-	TRBV4-1	TRBJ2-7	TRBD2
TGTGCCAGCAGTGAACCGGGAGGTAGCGATCAGCCCCAGCATTTT	CASSEPGGSDQPQHF	-	TRBV2	TRBJ1-5	-
TGTGCCAGCAGCTCCGGGCCAACCCAGGGGGAGACCCAGTACTTC	CASSSGPTQGETQYF	-	TRBV7-9	TRBJ2-5	-
TGTGCCAGCAGCCTGCAGGGCTCCGGGGAGCTGTTTTTT	CASSLQGSGELFF	-	TRBV2	TRBJ2-2	-
TGTGCCAGTAGTATGCAGGGATCCTTTCCGTTCTTC	CASSMQGSFPFF	-	TRBV19	TRBJ2-1	-
TGTGCCAGCAACCGAGGACAGGGGAGGTCTGAAGCTTTCTTT	CASNRGQGRSEAFF	-	TRBV27	TRBJ1-1	TRBD1
TGTGCCAGCAGCCAAGATATTGGGCAGGGGGCATCTGGAAACACCATATATTTT	CASSQDIGQGASGNTIYF	-	TRBV4-2	TRBJ1-3	TRBD1
TGTGCCAGCAGAACAGGGGAGGATCAGCCCCAGCATTTT	CASRTGEDQPQHF	-	TRBV28	TRBJ1-5	TRBD1
TGTGCCAGCAGTTCCATTACCGACAGCTACGAGCAGTACTTC	CASSSITDSYEQYF	-	TRBV28	TRBJ2-7	-
TGTGCCAGCAGCTCAGACACGCGAAACACCATATATTTT	CASSSDTRNTIYF	-	TRBV7-2	TRBJ1-3	-
TGCAGCGGTCGACTAGCGGGAGCGACAGATACGCAGTATTTT	CSGRLAGATDTQYF	-	TRBV29-1	TRBJ2-3	TRBD2
TGTGCCAGCAGGCCCCGGGACAACTCTGGAAACACCATATATTTT	CASRPRDNSGNTIYF	few	TRBV6-5	TRBJ1-3	-
TGCGCCAGCAGCCACCCCGAGGGACAGAGCAATCAGCCCCAGCATTTT	CASSHPEGQSNQPQHF	few	TRBV4-1	TRBJ1-5	TRBD1
TGTGCCAGCAGCGTAGTCCCCGATCAGCCCCAGCATTTT	CASSVVPDQPQHF	-	TRBV9	TRBJ1-5	-
TGCGCCAGCAGCCCCGAAACAGGGACCGGAAACACCATATATTTT	CASSPETGTGNTIYF	-	TRBV5-1	TRBJ1-3	-
TGTGCCAGTAGTCCTTCCGGCAGGTCTCACAATCAGCCCCAGCATTTT	CASSPSGRSHNQPQHF	-	TRBV19	TRBJ1-5	-
TGTGCCAGCAGAGATAGCGGGGTAACCACAGATACGCAGTATTTT	CASRDSGVTTDTQYF	-	TRBV13	TRBJ2-3	TRBD2
TGTGCCAGCAGCGTAGCTAGCGGGGCTAGCACAGATACGCAGTATTTT	CASSVASGASTDTQYF	-	TRBV9	TRBJ2-3	TRBD2
TGTGCCAGCAGTGAACAGACGGCGGTATTGAGTCAGCCCCAGCATTTT	CASSEQTAVLSQPQHF	-	TRBV2	TRBJ1-5	-
TGTGCCAGCAGTATCCGTGGCAGGAACACTGAAGCTTTCTTT	CASSIRGRNTEAFF	-	TRBV27	TRBJ1-1	-
TGTGCCAGCAGTAGGGGGCTCGGCTACGAGCAGTACTTC	CASSRGLGYEQYF	few	TRBV27	TRBJ2-7	TRBD1
TGTGCCAGCAGTCCCACAGGGGGAGGTCACTATGGCTACACCTTC	CASSPTGGGHYGYTF	-	TRBV6-5	TRBJ1-2	TRBD1